This TCR beta chain was sequenced in a study of T-cell reconstitution after alpha-beta-depleted transplantation in children. General study points: Reportedly, only several hundred clones from non-depleted graft cells drove alpha-beta T-cell counts at about two months. In some patients, recipient T cells and intrathymic progenitors surviving conditioning explained high day-60 diversity. Fresh T-cell production supplied most of the T-cell counts and diversity seen one year after transplant.

Trimming stripped 0 bases from V and 3 bases from J, with 15 bases between. There are 16 residues in the CDR3. CDR1 SGHRS and CDR2 YFSETQ come from the germline V gene. Library preparation (for TCRbeta) was performed with unique molecular identifiers. TCRdb ran MiXCR on the PCR reads and lists one entry per CDR3 protein. The repertoire holds about 500,000 distinct CDR3 sequences, with 9.5% to 12% as singletons. This clonotype was seen many times. Antigen specificity is unknown. This sequence originates from a female patient between 2 and 15 years old who had a stem cell transplant for aplastic anemia, so the T cells may come from the graft donor. Sequencing used PBMCs, mostly from graft donor cells, obtained 180 days after TCRalphabeta/CD19-depleted stem cell transplant. The chain is built from TRBV5-1 and TRBJ1-1; D gene ambiguous. The CDR3 sequence is CASSLGVSPGDTEAFF. For the CDR3, the DNA is TGCGCCAGCAGCTTGGGAGTCAGCCCCGGGGACACTGAAGCTTTCTTT.